The entry that follows covers one T cell receptor (beta chain) sequence. Mismatch with germline at one junction end may stem from a read error. This entry is derived from a study of blood T cell repertoires in COVID-19. TCRdb's copy holds only in-frame clones and misses some; the assay was immunoSEQ multiplex PCR. The top ten hold about 4.5% of the sample, which has more than 200,000 clones, 80% seen once. Germline-derived CDR1 and CDR2 are MNHNS and SASEGT. CDR3 size: 16 residues. The clonotype originates from a man aged 25 to 40 with acute COVID-19. Sequencing was performed on PBMCs or T cells enriched from blood (not recorded which). The chain couples TRBV6-1 to TRBJ2-7, with 9 bases aligning to TRBD1. The CDR3 sequence: CASSKARDRAPYEQYF. The CDR3, as DNA: TGTGCCAGCAGTAAAGCCCGGGACAGGGCTCCCTACGAGCAGTACTTC.